These 31 T cell receptor beta chains were all obtained from the same sample, sequenced in a study of CD8 T cells in ankylosing spondylitis (dated by TCRdb to the late 2010s). Library generation was performed with 5' RACE. For sequencing, an Illumina HiSeq 2500 was employed. The public sequencing data were trimmed at Q25 with fastp and processed into clonotypes with MiXCR by TCRdb, which kept only in-frame beta chains. When rows share a CDR3 protein, they turn into one entry using the most common DNA and genes. This sample holds about 260,000 distinct CDR3 sequences; more than 20% were observed only once. Over 0.55% of the sample goes to the ten largest clones. Material: blood, either unsorted or a sorted T cell fraction (not recorded which). The origin of the receptors is a male donor with ankylosing spondylitis or in good health (not recorded which).

In its sample, this clonotype was seen once. The gene calls are TRBV12-3 or TRBV12-4 and TRBJ2-2; possibly TRBD1 for D (6 bases). This CDR3 has 16 residues. V was shortened by 4 bases and J by 3 bases, with 15 bases between the two germline ends. The CDR3 nucleotides read TGTGCCAGCAGTTCCCGCGGACAGAGCTACACCGGGGAGCTGTTTTTT. Translated: CASSSRGQSYTGELFF.

This clonotype was counted a few times. J is TRBJ2-3 and V is TRBV29-1; no definite D call. The V end was cut by 5 bases, the J end by 0 bases, with 21 bases between. Germline CDR1 reads SQVTM; CDR2 reads ANQGSEA. CDR3 length equals 17 residues. The CDR3 nucleotides are TGCAGCGTTAAATCGGGCCAAAACCTTGCTAGCACAGATACGCAGTATTTT. It encodes CSVKSGQNLASTDTQYF.

This clonotype was observed once. V is TRBV7-8 and J is TRBJ2-1; 8 bases agree with TRBD2. V was clipped by 4 bases and J by 6 bases; unmatched bases: 5. Germline CDR1 reads SGHVS; CDR2 reads FQNEAQ. CDR3 length: 14 amino acids. In DNA form, the CDR3 reads TGTGCCAGCAGCTCGTTAGCGGGGAGCAATGAGCAGTTCTTC. It yields the protein CASSSLAGSNEQFF.

This clonotype was picked up many times. V gene TRBV20-1 combines with J gene TRBJ1-2; unclear D gene. The CDR3 contains 12 residues. V dropped 1 base and J dropped 4 bases, with 7 bases sitting between them. The germline CDR1 and CDR2 sequences are DFQATT and SNEGSKA (reference sequence). The CDR3 nucleotides read TGCAGTGCTAGAGGGCCAGCCTATGGCTACACCTTC. Its protein is CSARGPAYGYTF.

This clonotype was counted ten times or more. The chain employs TRBV6-8 and TRBJ2-3; D assignment may be TRBD1 or TRBD2 (5 bases each). Trimming cost V 6 bases and J 3 bases, with 19 bases left between them. The CDR3 consists of 16 residues. Germline V gene data show CDR1 as MNHGY and CDR2 as SAAAGT. CDR3 nucleotide sequence: TGTGCCAGCAGCCCCCGGGACGCTCAGGCAACAGATACGCAGTATTTT. Its translation is CASSPRDAQATDTQYF.

The V and J genes are TRBV2 and TRBJ2-5; D gene uncertain. Trimming removed 4 bases from V and 5 bases from J, with 8 bases in between. Germline V CDR1 and CDR2: SNHLY, FYNNEI. The CDR3 length is 12 residues. The CDR3 here is CASSAASETQYF. The CDR3 DNA is TGTGCCAGCAGTGCTGCTAGTGAGACCCAGTACTTC.

The chain has TRBV12-3 or TRBV12-4 and TRBJ2-7, with 8 bases that match TRBD1. The V and J ends lost 5 bases and 6 bases, in that order; junction bases with no gene match: 6. The CDR3 spans 13 residues. CDR3 amino acids: CASSEQGDAEQYF. As DNA, the CDR3 is TGTGCCAGCAGTGAACAGGGGGATGCCGAGCAGTACTTC.

The CDR3 region has the DNA TGCAGTGCTAGATATCCGGGGGGGGCTGAGACCCAGTACTTC. It is translated as CSARYPGGAETQYF. The rearrangement joins TRBV20-1 to TRBJ2-5; 8 nucleotides line up with TRBD2. Germline V CDR1 and CDR2: DFQATT, SNEGSKA (reference sequence). The CDR3 sequence is 14 residues long. The junction had 7 bases not matched to a gene; V was cut back by 2 bases and J by 5 bases.

The CDR3 nucleotides are TGCAGTGCTAGAGAAAGCCCGGGGGCGGTGGAGACCCAGTACTTC. It yields the protein CSARESPGAVETQYF. V gene TRBV20-1 combines with J gene TRBJ2-5, with D possibly called TRBD1 or TRBD2 (6 bases each). V dropped 0 bases and J dropped 5 bases, with 16 bases sitting between them. CDR3 size: 15 residues. Per the germline V gene, CDR1 is DFQATT and CDR2 is SNEGSKA (reference sequence).

This clonotype was detected ten times or more. The rearrangement joins TRBV12-3 or TRBV12-4 to TRBJ1-4, with D unclear. The CDR3 runs to 14 residues. V was pared by 3 bases and J by 6 bases, with 11 bases between. The CDR3 reads CASSFRSKDEKLFF. Written as DNA, the CDR3 is TGTGCCAGCAGTTTTCGTTCTAAGGATGAAAAACTGTTTTTT.

The V gene is TRBV10-3, the J gene TRBJ2-1; tentatively, D is TRBD2 (6 bases). CDR3 length equals 17 residues. With 0 bases removed from V and 3 bases from J, the gap between germline ends came to 15 bases. Germline values: CDR1 ENHRY, CDR2 SYGVKD. CDR3 sequence reads: CAISESPGGVNYNEQFF. As DNA, the CDR3 is TGTGCCATCAGTGAGTCTCCAGGAGGGGTTAACTACAATGAGCAGTTCTTC.

The chain links TRBV15 to TRBJ2-7, with TRBD2 matching over 15 bases. Germline loops: CDR1 LNHNV, CDR2 YYDKDF (reference sequence). The CDR3 has 15 amino acids. The J segment lost 5 bases and the V segment lost 2 bases, leaving 1 base of the junction unmatched. CDR3 amino acids: CATSRRTSGGDEQYF. CDR3 DNA sequence: TGTGCCACCAGCAGAAGGACTAGCGGGGGGGACGAGCAGTACTTC.

V and J are TRBV6-1 and TRBJ1-5; a possible D gene is TRBD1 (5 bases). Germline CDR1 and CDR2: MNHNS and SASEGT. Trimming removed 5 bases from V and 1 base from J, with 12 bases in between. There are 15 residues in the CDR3. The CDR3 region has the DNA TGTGCCAGCAGTCGGGGGGTCGGGAGCAATCAGCCCCAGCATTTT. Protein sequence: CASSRGVGSNQPQHF.

This rearrangement joins TRBV29-1 to TRBJ1-2; TRBD1 matches at 8 bases. Trimming took 3 bases from V and 7 from J; bases not matched to a gene: 7. The germline V gene encodes CDR1 SQVTM and CDR2 ANQGSEA. This CDR3 is 13 amino acids long. CDR3 in DNA: TGCAGCGTTGACAGGGGGCGGTCTGGTGGCTACACCTTC. Translation gives CSVDRGRSGGYTF.

This sequence joins TRBV4-1 and TRBJ2-1, with TRBD1 as a possible D gene (6 bases). CDR1 MGHRA and CDR2 YSYEKL come from the germline V gene. CDR3 length: 13 residues. Trimming took 5 bases from V and 9 from J, leaving 14 bases between them. The CDR3 nucleotides are TGCGCCAGCAGCGGGGGCCCCTTGGGTGAGCAGTTCTTC. Residues: CASSGGPLGEQFF.

The gene calls are TRBV5-6 and TRBJ2-3; no firm D call. The CDR3 runs 13 residues. V dropped 4 bases and J dropped 2 bases, with 8 bases sitting between them. CDR1 and CDR2 (germline): SGHDT, YYEEEE. The CDR3: CASSIRTTDTQYF. For the CDR3, the DNA is TGTGCCAGCAGCATCCGAACCACAGATACGCAGTATTTT. The entire variable domain, with the rest obtained from reference TRBV5-6 and TRBJ2-3, is as follows: DAGVTQSPTHLIKTRGQQVTLRCSPKSGHDTVSWYQQALGQGPQFIFQYYEEEERQRGNFPDRFSGHQFPNYSSELNVNALLLGDSALYLCASSIRTTDTQYFGPGTRLTVL.

This clonotype came up a few times. The chain couples TRBV27 to TRBJ1-2, with unresolved D. Germline CDR1 reads MNHEY; CDR2 reads SMNVEV (reference sequence). The CDR3 sequence is 13 residues long. Deletions cut 5 bases from V and 3 bases from J, with 10 bases between. CDR3 residues: CASSGTGDYGYTF. DNA of the CDR3: TGTGCCAGCAGTGGAACTGGGGACTATGGCTACACCTTC.

The chain couples TRBV4-1 to TRBJ2-7, with D maybe TRBD2 (6 bases). With 0 bases removed from V and 2 bases from J, the gap between germline ends came to 8 bases. CDR3 length: 14 amino acids. Germline V gene data show CDR1 as MGHRA and CDR2 as YSYEKL. CDR3 protein: CASSQEGGTYEQYF. Written as DNA, the CDR3 is TGCGCCAGCAGCCAAGAAGGCGGGACCTACGAGCAGTACTTC.

This chain uses TRBV20-1 with TRBJ1-1; D remains unclear. Germline V lookup: CDR1 DFQATT, CDR2 SNEGSKA (reference sequence). The length of the CDR3 is 14 residues. Trimming cost V 3 bases and J 0 bases, with 11 bases left between them. In DNA, the CDR3 is TGCAGTGCTAGCCTCGGGCGGATGAACACTGAAGCTTTCTTT. Residues: CSASLGRMNTEAFF.

This clonotype appeared a few times. The V gene is TRBV20-1, the J gene TRBJ2-7; possible D gene TRBD2, 7 bases. This CDR3 spans 14 amino acids. V lost 4 bases to trimming and J lost 6 bases, with 19 bases between them. Germline lookup yields CDR1 DFQATT and CDR2 SNEGSKA (reference sequence). For the CDR3, the DNA is TGCAGTGCTAACCGCGGCGGGGGCCGCCTCGAGCAGTACTTC. It specifies CSANRGGGRLEQYF.

CDR3 residues: CSASGPTRGSTDTQYF. The CDR3 DNA follows: TGCAGCGCCTCCGGCCCCACGCGGGGGAGCACAGATACGCAGTATTTT. The chain links TRBV29-1 to TRBJ2-3; 7 bases are a match to TRBD2. Unmatched junction bases numbered 13, after V lost 7 bases and J lost 0 bases. Germline CDR1 reads SQVTM; CDR2 reads ANQGSEA. The CDR3 runs to 16 residues.

This clonotype has only a few counts. This chain joins TRBV20-1 and TRBJ2-3, with D unclear. The CDR3 consists of 12 residues. Per germline, CDR1 DFQATT and CDR2 SNEGSKA (reference sequence). The V and J ends lost 2 bases and 4 bases respectively, with 7 bases between them. As DNA, the CDR3 is TGCAGTGCTAGAATGTCGTCAGATACGCAGTATTTT. It codes for CSARMSSDTQYF.

This clonotype was counted at least ten times. The chain couples TRBV18 to TRBJ2-5; no firm D call. The CDR3 sequence is 14 residues long. Per germline, CDR1 KGHSH and CDR2 LQKENI. V was clipped by 0 bases and J by 0 bases, with 5 bases between them. The CDR3 nucleotides read TGTGCCAGCTCACCACCAGGAAACCAAGAGACCCAGTACTTC. Residues: CASSPPGNQETQYF.

This clonotype was seen ten or more times. The chain employs TRBV7-9 and TRBJ1-1; unclear D gene. V lost 6 bases and J 4 bases, leaving 15 bases between the germline ends. There are 14 residues in the CDR3. Germline V gene sequence: CDR1 SEHNR, CDR2 FQNEAQ (reference sequence). CDR3 loop: CASSQYPRFTEAFF. CDR3 coding DNA: TGTGCCAGCAGTCAATATCCGAGATTCACTGAAGCTTTCTTT.

This clonotype was counted ten times or more. This chain's CDR3 is CSARAALSSGYTF. In nucleotides, the CDR3 is TGCAGTGCTAGAGCGGCGTTATCTTCTGGCTACACCTTC. The V gene is TRBV20-1, the J gene TRBJ1-2; no definite D call. The V end lost 1 base, the J end lost 7 bases, and 13 bases lay between the germline ends. The CDR3 runs 13 residues. CDR1 is DFQATT, CDR2 SNEGSKA, per germline (reference sequence).

The table lists this clonotype with a few counts. The J gene is TRBJ2-1, the V gene TRBV10-3, with TRBD1 matching 7 bases. The germline V gene encodes CDR1 ENHRY and CDR2 SYGVKD. Unmatched junction bases numbered 8, after V lost 7 bases and J lost 5 bases. CDR3 length: 14 residues. The CDR3 sequence: CAINSGQPHNEQFF. In nucleotides, the CDR3 is TGTGCCATCAACTCGGGACAGCCCCACAATGAGCAGTTCTTC.

The CDR3: CSVHTGATYGYTF. CDR3 DNA sequence: TGCAGCGTTCACACAGGGGCTACCTATGGCTACACCTTC. The chain employs TRBV29-1 and TRBJ1-2; the match to TRBD1 covers 7 bases. The CDR3 spans 13 residues. The germline gives CDR1 SQVTM, CDR2 ANQGSEA. The V segment lost 5 bases and the J segment 4 bases; nucleotides outside the gene matches: 7.

The V gene is TRBV10-3, the J gene TRBJ2-7, with 8 bases identical to TRBD2. The CDR3 consists of 13 residues. Germline trimming cut 2 bases from V and 5 bases from J; bases unmatched to any gene: 2. Per the germline V gene, CDR1 is ENHRY and CDR2 is SYGVKD. CDR3 residues: CAISEAGGNEQYF. The CDR3 DNA reads TGTGCCATCAGTGAGGCGGGGGGCAACGAGCAGTACTTC.

This chain joins TRBV29-1 and TRBJ2-6; no clear D gene. CDR3 length: 13 amino acids. Per germline, CDR1 SQVTM and CDR2 ANQGSEA. V gave up 6 bases and J gave up 2 bases, with 8 bases separating them. The CDR3 here is CSVFLTGANVLTF. In DNA, the CDR3 is TGCAGCGTCTTCCTAACTGGGGCCAACGTCCTGACTTTC.

At least ten counts were recorded for this clonotype. The chain carries TRBV10-3 and TRBJ1-6, with 8 bases matching TRBD1. The CDR3 totals 13 residues. V lost 11 bases to trimming and J lost 7 bases; unmatched junction nucleotides: 7. Germline CDR1 reads ENHRY; CDR2 reads SYGVKD. This CDR3 reads CASKGQDNSPLHF. CDR3 in DNA: TGTGCCTCCAAGGGACAGGACAATTCACCCCTCCACTTT.

The chain employs TRBV5-6 and TRBJ2-3; D ambiguous. The CDR3 covers 13 residues. CDR1 is SGHDT, CDR2 YYEEEE, per germline. The germline V and J ends were trimmed by 3 bases and 3 bases, with 8 bases remaining between them. The CDR3 sequence is CASSSTQTDTQYF. CDR3 bases: TGTGCCAGCAGCTCTACTCAAACAGATACGCAGTATTTT.